This T cell receptor (beta chain) was sequenced during a study of T-cell reconstitution after alpha-beta-depleted transplantation in children. This clonotype was counted only a few times. Unique molecular identifiers were used to barcode this TCRbeta library. TCRdb processed the PCR reads anew with MiXCR; each CDR3 protein has one entry. The sample records hundreds of thousands of distinct CDR3 sequences, 13% being singletons. The V end lost 8 bases, the J end lost 0 bases, and 14 bases lay between the germline ends. Germline V CDR1 and CDR2: LGHDT, YNNKEL (reference sequence). This CDR3 has 14 residues.

The chain joins TRBV3-1 to TRBJ2-7, with a possible D match to TRBD1 (6 bases). The input for sequencing was PBMCs, mostly from graft donor cells, taken 360 days after TCRalphabeta/CD19-depleted stem cell transplant. This clonotype was obtained from a male patient younger than 18 who had a stem cell transplant for acute myeloid leukemia, so the T cells may come from the graft donor. CDR3 nucleotide sequence: TGTGCCAGCGGTACAGGGATCTACTCCTACGAGCAGTACTTC. It translates to CASGTGIYSYEQYF.